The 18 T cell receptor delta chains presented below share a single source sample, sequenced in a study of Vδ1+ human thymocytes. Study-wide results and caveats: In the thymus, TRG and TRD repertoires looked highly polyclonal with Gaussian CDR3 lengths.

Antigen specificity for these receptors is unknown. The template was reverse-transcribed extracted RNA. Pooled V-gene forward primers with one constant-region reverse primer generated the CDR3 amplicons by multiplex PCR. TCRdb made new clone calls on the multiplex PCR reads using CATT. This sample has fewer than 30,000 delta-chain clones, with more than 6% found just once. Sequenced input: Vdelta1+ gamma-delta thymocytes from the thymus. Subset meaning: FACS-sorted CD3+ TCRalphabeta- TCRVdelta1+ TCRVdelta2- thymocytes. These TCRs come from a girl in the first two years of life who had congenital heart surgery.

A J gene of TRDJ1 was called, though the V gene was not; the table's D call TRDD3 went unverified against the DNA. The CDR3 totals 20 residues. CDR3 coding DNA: TGTGCTCTTGGGGAAGGAACGTACTGGGGGATCCCTCCTTACACCGATAAACTCATCTTT. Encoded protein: CALGEGTYWGIPPYTDKLIF.

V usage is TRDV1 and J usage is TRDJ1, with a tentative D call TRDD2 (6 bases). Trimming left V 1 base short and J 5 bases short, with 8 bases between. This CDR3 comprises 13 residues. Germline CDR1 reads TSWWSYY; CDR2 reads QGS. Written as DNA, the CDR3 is TGTGCTCTTGGGGAACCCTTCCATGATAAACTCATCTTT. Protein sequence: CALGEPFHDKLIF.

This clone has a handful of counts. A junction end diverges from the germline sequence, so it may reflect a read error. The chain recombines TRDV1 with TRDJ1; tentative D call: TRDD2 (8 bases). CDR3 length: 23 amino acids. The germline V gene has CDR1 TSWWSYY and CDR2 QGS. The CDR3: CALGALPRSSYEGYCCVTDKLIF. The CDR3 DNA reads TGTGCTCTTGGGGCCCTTCCCCGATCTTCCTACGAGGGATACTGTTGTGTCACCGATAAGCTCATCTTT.

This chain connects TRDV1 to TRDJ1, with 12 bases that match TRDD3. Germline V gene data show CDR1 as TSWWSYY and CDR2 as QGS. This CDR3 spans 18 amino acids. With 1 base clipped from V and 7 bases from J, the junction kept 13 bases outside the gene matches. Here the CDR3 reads CALGEPRHFALGDTKLIF. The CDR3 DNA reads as TGTGCTCTTGGGGAACCCCGTCACTTCGCACTGGGGGATACTAAACTCATCTTT.

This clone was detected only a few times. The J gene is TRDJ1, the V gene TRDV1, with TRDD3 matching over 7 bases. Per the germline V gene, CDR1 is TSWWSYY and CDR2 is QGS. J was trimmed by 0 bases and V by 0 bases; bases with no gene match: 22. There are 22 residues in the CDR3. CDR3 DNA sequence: TGTGCTCTTGGGGAACTAGGACTACAGGGTCCTTGGGGGAGCCTATACACCGATAAACTCATCTTT. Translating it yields CALGELGLQGPWGSLYTDKLIF.

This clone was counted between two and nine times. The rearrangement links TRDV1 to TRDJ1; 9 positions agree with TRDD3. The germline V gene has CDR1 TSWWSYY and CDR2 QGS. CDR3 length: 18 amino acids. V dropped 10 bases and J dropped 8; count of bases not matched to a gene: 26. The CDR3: CAPAPPIHQSTGGEKLIF. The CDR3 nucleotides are TGTGCTCCCGCTCCCCCCATTCACCAATCTACTGGGGGAGAAAAACTCATCTTT.

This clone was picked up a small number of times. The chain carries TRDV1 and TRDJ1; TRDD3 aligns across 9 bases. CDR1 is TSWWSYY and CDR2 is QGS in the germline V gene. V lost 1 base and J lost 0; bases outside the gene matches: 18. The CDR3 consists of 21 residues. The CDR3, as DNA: TGTGCTCTTGGGGAACGGCCCCCCCTAGTGGGGGATAGGCCCTACACCGATAAACTCATCTTT. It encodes CALGERPPLVGDRPYTDKLIF.

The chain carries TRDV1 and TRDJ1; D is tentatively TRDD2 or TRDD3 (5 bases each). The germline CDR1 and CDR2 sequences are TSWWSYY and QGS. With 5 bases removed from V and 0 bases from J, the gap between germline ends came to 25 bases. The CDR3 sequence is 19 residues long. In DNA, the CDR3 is TGTGCTCTTGGGACCCCTACGACCCGTTCGGGGGTGGACACCGATAAACTCATCTTT. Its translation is CALGTPTTRSGVDTDKLIF.

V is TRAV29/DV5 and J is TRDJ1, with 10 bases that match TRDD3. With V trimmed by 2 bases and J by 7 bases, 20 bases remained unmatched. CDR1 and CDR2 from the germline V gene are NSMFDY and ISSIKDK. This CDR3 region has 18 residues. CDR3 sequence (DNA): TGTGCAGCAAGGGGGGCCCGCCTAGTTTACTGGGGGATCTTTAAACTCATCTTT. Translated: CAARGARLVYWGIFKLIF.

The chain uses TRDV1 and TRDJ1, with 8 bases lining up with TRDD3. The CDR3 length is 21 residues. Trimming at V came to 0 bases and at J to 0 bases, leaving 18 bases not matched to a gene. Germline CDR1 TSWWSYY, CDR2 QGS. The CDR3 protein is CALGELYPSGHWGYHTDKLIF. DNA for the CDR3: TGTGCTCTTGGGGAACTCTACCCCAGCGGTCACTGGGGATACCACACCGATAAACTCATCTTT.

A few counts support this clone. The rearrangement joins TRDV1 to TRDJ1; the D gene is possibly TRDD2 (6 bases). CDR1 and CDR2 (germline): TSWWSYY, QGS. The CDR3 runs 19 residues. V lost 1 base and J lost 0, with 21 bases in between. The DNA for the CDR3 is TGTGCTCTTGGGGAACCAGCCTCCACCTTAACTTCCTACACCGATAAACTCATCTTT. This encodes CALGEPASTLTSYTDKLIF.

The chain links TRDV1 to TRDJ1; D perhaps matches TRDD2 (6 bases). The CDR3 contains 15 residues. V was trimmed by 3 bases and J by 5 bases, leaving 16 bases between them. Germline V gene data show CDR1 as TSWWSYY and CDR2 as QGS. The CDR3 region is CALGDQGLPGDKLIF. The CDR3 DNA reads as TGTGCTCTTGGGGACCAAGGCCTTCCGGGAGATAAACTCATCTTT.

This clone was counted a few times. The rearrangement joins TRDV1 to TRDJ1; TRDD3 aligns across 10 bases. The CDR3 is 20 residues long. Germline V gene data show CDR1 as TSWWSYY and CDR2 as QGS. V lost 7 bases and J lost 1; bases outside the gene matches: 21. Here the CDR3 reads CALEDSYETGGSFPTDKLIF. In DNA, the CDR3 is TGTGCTCTTGAGGATTCCTACGAAACTGGGGGATCATTCCCCACCGATAAACTCATCTTT.

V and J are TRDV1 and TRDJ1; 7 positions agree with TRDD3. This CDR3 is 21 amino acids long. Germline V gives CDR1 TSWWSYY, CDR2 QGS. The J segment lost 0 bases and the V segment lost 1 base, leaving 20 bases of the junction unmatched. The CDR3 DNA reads TGTGCTCTTGGGGAACCAGCCTCTTCATGGGATTGGGGGACCAACACCGATAAACTCATCTTT. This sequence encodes CALGEPASSWDWGTNTDKLIF.

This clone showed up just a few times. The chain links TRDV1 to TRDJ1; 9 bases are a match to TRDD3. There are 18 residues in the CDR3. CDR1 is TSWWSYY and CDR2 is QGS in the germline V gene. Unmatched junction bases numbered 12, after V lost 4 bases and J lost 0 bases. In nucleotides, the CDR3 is TGTGCTCTTGGGGTTCCTTCCCCCTGGGGGATTTACACCGATAAACTCATCTTT. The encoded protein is CALGVPSPWGIYTDKLIF.

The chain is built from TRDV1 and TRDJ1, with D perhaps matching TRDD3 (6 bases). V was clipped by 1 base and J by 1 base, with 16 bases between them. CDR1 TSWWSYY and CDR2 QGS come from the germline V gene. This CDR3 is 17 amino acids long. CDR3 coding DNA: TGTGCTCTTGGGGAACACCGACACTGGGAGACCACCGATAAACTCATCTTT. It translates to CALGEHRHWETTDKLIF.

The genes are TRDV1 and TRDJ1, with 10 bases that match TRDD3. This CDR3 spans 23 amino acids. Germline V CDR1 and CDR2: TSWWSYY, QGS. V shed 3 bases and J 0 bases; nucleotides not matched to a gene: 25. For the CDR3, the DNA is TGTGCTCTTGGGGACCAGAGTTTCCTACCCAACTGGGGGATGCGCGCGTACACCGATAAACTCATCTTT. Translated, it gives CALGDQSFLPNWGMRAYTDKLIF.

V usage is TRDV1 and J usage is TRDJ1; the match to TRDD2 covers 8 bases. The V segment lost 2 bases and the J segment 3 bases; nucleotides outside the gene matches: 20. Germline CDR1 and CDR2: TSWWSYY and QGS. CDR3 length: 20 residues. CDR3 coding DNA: TGTGCTCTTGGGGAAGGTGGACTCCTACTTCCTACGGGGGAAGCCGATAAACTCATCTTT. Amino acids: CALGEGGLLLPTGEADKLIF.